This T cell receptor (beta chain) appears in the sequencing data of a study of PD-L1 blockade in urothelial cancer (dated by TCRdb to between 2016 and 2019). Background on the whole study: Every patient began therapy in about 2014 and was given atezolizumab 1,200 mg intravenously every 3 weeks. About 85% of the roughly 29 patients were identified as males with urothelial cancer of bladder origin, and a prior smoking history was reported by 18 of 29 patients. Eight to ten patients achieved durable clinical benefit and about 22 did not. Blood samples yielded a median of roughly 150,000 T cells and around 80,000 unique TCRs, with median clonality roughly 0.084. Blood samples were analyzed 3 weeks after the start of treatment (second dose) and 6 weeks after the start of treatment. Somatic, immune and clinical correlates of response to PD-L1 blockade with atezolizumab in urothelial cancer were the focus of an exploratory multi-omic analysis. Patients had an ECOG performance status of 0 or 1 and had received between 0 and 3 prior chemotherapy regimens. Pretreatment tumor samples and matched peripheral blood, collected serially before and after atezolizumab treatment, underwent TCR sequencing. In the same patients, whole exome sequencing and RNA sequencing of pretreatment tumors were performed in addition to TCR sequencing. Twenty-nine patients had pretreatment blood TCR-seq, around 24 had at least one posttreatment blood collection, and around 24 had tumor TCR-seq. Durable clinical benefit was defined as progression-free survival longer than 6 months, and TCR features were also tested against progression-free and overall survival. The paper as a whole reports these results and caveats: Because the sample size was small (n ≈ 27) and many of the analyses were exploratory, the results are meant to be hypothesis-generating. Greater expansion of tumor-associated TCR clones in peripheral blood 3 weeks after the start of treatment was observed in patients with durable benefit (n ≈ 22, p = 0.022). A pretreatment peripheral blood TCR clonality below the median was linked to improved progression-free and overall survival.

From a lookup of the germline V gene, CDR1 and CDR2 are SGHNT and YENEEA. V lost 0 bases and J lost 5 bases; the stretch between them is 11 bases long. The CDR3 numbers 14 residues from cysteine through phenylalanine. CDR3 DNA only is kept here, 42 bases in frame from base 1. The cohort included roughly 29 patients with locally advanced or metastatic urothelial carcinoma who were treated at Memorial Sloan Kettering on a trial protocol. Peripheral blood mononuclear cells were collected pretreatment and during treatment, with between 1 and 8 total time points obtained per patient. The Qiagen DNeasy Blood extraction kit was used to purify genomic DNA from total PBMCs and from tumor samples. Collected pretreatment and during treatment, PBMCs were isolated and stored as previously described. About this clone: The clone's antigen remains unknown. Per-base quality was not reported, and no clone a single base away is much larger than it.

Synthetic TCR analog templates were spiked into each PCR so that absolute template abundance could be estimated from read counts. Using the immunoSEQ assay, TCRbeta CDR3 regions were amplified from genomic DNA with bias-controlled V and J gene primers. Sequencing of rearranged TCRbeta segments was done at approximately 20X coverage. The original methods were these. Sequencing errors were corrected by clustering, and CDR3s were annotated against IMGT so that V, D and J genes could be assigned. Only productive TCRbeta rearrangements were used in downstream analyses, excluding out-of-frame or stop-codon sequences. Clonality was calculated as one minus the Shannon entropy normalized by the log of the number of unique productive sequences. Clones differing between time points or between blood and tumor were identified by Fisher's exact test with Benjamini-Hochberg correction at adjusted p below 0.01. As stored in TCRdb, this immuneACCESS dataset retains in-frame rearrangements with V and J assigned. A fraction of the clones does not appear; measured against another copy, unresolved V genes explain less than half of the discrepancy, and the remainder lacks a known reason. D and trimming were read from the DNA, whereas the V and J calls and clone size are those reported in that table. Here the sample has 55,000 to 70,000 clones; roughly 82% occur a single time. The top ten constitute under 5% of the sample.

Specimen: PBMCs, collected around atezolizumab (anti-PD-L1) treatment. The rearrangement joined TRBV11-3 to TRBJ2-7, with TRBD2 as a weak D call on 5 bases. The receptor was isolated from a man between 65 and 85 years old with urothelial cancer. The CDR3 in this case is CASSLEGAWNEQYF. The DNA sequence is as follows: TGTGCCAGCAGCTTAGAGGGAGCTTGGAACGAGCAGTACTTC.